This T cell receptor (beta chain) was documented in a study of Graves' ophthalmopathy and Graves' hyperthyroidism. The ends were cut back, 1 base at V and 0 bases at J, with 9 bases in the middle. The CDR3 covers 14 residues. The germline V gene encodes CDR1 DFQATT and CDR2 SNEGSKA (reference sequence). The study amplified TCR beta CDR3 regions using RNA transcripts. First-round RT-PCR with HTBI primers preceded a second-round multiplex PCR. TCRdb re-analysed the multiplex PCR reads in MiXCR, keeping a single row per CDR3 protein. This table has 600,000 to 950,000 distinct CDR3 sequences, roughly 41% appearing once. Clinical symptoms, serum thyroxine, TRAb, thyroid ultrasound and orbital computed tomography were relied on for diagnosis. The sample holds many counts of this clonotype.

The chain recombines TRBV20-1 with TRBJ1-1; D is undetermined. Sequencing was performed on peripheral blood. The clonotype was recovered from an adult man with Graves' ophthalmopathy. The CDR3 DNA follows: TGCAGTGCTAGAGTAGCAGTGATGAACACTGAAGCTTTCTTT. Its translation: CSARVAVMNTEAFF.